This TCR beta chain came from a study of regulatory T cells in long-lasting Graves disease. Study in general: Prior antithyroid drug treatment in newly diagnosed Graves' patients lasted under 3 months.

Researchers made TCR beta libraries by using iRepertoire HTBI primers and running Arm-PCR on CDR3 regions. One entry per CDR3 protein results from TCRdb running MiXCR on the multiplex PCR reads. Of 400,000 to 500,000 distinct CDR3 sequences listed, about 14% are singletons. Germline V gene sequence: CDR1 MGHRA, CDR2 YSYEKL. V lost 4 bases to trimming and J lost 8 bases, with 12 bases between them. The CDR3 consists of 13 residues. Study results and limitations: The study found persistent patients shared more public clonotypes (roughly 2,500) than new patients (roughly 880).

Time point noted: newly diagnosed GD, antithyroid drugs for less than 3 months. The TCR library was prepared using RNA isolated from PBMCs. The EDTA tubes were filled with about 9 milliliters of drawn peripheral blood. As for this clonotype: Its antigen is unknown.

These data were also reused for a study on T cells in Graves' hyperthyroidism and ophthalmopathy. From that report: Blood also carried most thyroid clonotypes expanded above 0.001.

Here the sequenced sample was peripheral blood mononuclear cells (PBMCs), taken at new diagnosis, from a patient treated with antithyroid drugs. The TCR originated in a woman aged 50 to 60 with Graves disease. The chain uses TRBV4-1 and TRBJ2-1, with unresolved D. The CDR3, as DNA: TGCGCCAGCAGCCGAGGTCAAGTCGATGAGCAGTTCTTC. Its protein product is CASSRGQVDEQFF.